One sample yielded the 27 T cell receptor beta chains listed below, sequenced in a study of blood T cell repertoires in COVID-19. TCRdb's copy holds only in-frame clones and misses some; the assay was immunoSEQ multiplex PCR. The sample lists about 200,000 clones; 70% to 85% were seen once. The sample was peripheral blood. The receptors shown here come from a human donor with acute or convalescent COVID-19. The donor label of this sample is uncertain.

V usage is TRBV28 and J usage is TRBJ1-1; D is possibly TRBD1 (5 bases). Per germline, CDR1 MDHEN and CDR2 SYDVKM. This CDR3 contains 16 residues. V lost 5 bases and J 1 base, leaving 17 bases between the germline ends. The DNA of the CDR3 is TGTGCCAGCAGTCCTCGGTCGGGACTGACGAACACTGAAGCTTTCTTT. It encodes CASSPRSGLTNTEAFF.

The V and J genes are TRBV21-1 and TRBJ1-5; the table's D gene call, TRBD1, was not cross checked with the DNA. TRBV21-1 is described as a pseudogene. CDR3 length equals 15 residues. This chain's CDR3 is CASSTQQGVNQPQHF. As DNA, the CDR3 is TGTGCCAGCAGCACCCAACAGGGGGTCAATCAGCCCCAGCATTTT.

This clone was counted a few times. The chain combines TRBV27 with TRBJ1-1; the D is unclear. The germline gives CDR1 MNHEY, CDR2 SMNVEV (reference sequence). This CDR3 spans 13 amino acids. The V gene lost 4 bases and the J gene lost 3 bases, with 9 bases spanning the gap. The CDR3 is CASSSWGDTEAFF. In DNA, the CDR3 is TGTGCCAGCAGTTCGTGGGGAGACACTGAAGCTTTCTTT.

The rearrangement joins TRBV2 to TRBJ1-3, with a tentative D call TRBD1 (5 bases). The CDR3 loop spans 16 amino acids. The germline V gene encodes CDR1 SNHLY and CDR2 FYNNEI. Trimming shortened V by 2 bases and J by 0 bases, and 11 bases separated the two germline ends. The CDR3 DNA sequence: TGTGCCAGCAGTGAACCGACAGTGGGCTCTGGAAACACCATATATTTT. Translation gives CASSEPTVGSGNTIYF.

This clone was seen only once. The chain recombines TRBV7-2 with TRBJ2-7, with 9 bases aligning to TRBD2. This CDR3 is 17 amino acids long. The V gene's germline CDR1 is SGHTA and CDR2 FQGNSA. V dropped 0 bases and J dropped 5; count of bases not matched to a gene: 11. The CDR3: CASSLALGVAGAHEQYF. The CDR3 region has the DNA TGTGCCAGCAGCTTAGCGCTGGGGGTAGCGGGAGCCCACGAGCAGTACTTC.

The CDR3 coding sequence is TGTGCCAGCAGTTATTCTGGGACTAGCGGAGCCTACGAGCAGTACTTC. This translates into CASSYSGTSGAYEQYF. The rearrangement joins TRBV6-5 to TRBJ2-7; 11 bases are a match to TRBD2. Germline-derived CDR1 and CDR2 are MNHEY and SVGAGI. Losses at the gene ends were 3 bases for V and 2 bases for J; bases not matched to a gene: 6. This CDR3 has 16 amino acids.

V and J are TRBV6-2 or TRBV6-3 and TRBJ2-3; TRBD2 is a possible D gene (6 bases). Germline V gives CDR1 MNHEY, CDR2 SVGEGT. The CDR3 contains 17 residues. The V gene lost 6 bases and the J gene lost 2 bases, with 21 bases spanning the gap. This CDR3 is CASSLRLAELLTDTQYF. CDR3 DNA sequence: TGTGCCAGCAGCCTCCGTTTAGCGGAGCTCCTCACAGATACGCAGTATTTT.

The gene calls are TRBV5-4 and TRBJ2-7, with D maybe TRBD1 (5 bases). CDR1 is SGHNT and CDR2 is YYREEE in the germline V gene (reference sequence). The CDR3 has 14 residues. Trimming stripped 0 bases from V and 4 bases from J, with 11 bases between. CDR3: CASSLDPGQYEQYF. CDR3 in DNA: TGTGCCAGCAGCTTGGATCCAGGGCAATACGAGCAGTACTTC.

This clone was detected once. The rearrangement joins TRBV19 to TRBJ1-5, with D perhaps matching TRBD1 (6 bases). The CDR3 length is 15 residues. V was cut by 3 bases and J by 4 bases, with 13 bases left in between. Germline CDR1 reads LNHDA; CDR2 reads SQIVND (reference sequence). DNA of the CDR3: TGTGCCAGTAGTATCGCCCACAGGGAGAATCAGCCCCAGCATTTT. This gives the protein CASSIAHRENQPQHF.

J is TRBJ2-1 and V is TRBV7-9, with D tentatively TRBD2 (6 bases). Germline V CDR1 and CDR2: SEHNR, FQNEAQ (reference sequence). V lost 0 bases, J lost 4 bases, and 7 bases lay in between. The CDR3 runs to 14 residues. The CDR3 DNA is TGTGCCAGCAGCTTAGCTAGCGGTTACAATGAGCAGTTCTTC. It encodes CASSLASGYNEQFF.

Written as DNA, the CDR3 is TGTGCCAGCAGGATTAGCGGGCCGAACACCGGGGAGCTGTTTTTT. This gives the protein CASRISGPNTGELFF. The rearrangement joins TRBV7-9 to TRBJ2-2; 7 bases map to TRBD2. The CDR3 is 15 residues long. Germline-derived CDR1 and CDR2 are SEHNR and FQNEAQ (reference sequence). V shed 6 bases, J shed 0 bases, and the junction held 4 bases outside the gene matches.

The chain couples TRBV6-1 to TRBJ1-6; TRBD1 agrees at 7 bases. Germline V lookup: CDR1 MNHNS, CDR2 SASEGT. V dropped 2 bases and J dropped 5; count of bases not matched to a gene: 6. This CDR3 region has 16 residues. The chain's CDR3 is CASSESLTGDNSPLHF. CDR3 coding DNA: TGTGCCAGCAGTGAATCGCTTACAGGGGATAATTCACCCCTCCACTTT.

The chain joins TRBV5-1 to TRBJ1-4; D unresolved. The CDR3 has 15 amino acids. Germline CDR1 and CDR2: SGHRS and YFSETQ. Trimming pared 0 bases from V and 8 bases from J, leaving 14 bases between. CDR3 protein: CASSLEGGGGEKLFF. CDR3 DNA sequence: TGCGCCAGCAGCTTGGAGGGCGGTGGCGGGGAAAAACTGTTTTTT.

On this clone: At one boundary the junction diverges from the germline segment, which might be a read error. The chain uses TRBV19 and TRBJ2-7; tentative D call: TRBD1 (5 bases). The CDR3 is 14 amino acids. Per the germline V gene, CDR1 is LNHDA and CDR2 is SQIVND (reference sequence). The CDR3 DNA reads TGTGCCACTAGTATACAGGCCACCTCCTACGAGCAGTACTTC. Its translation: CATSIQATSYEQYF.

V gene TRBV21-1 combines with J gene TRBJ1-6; the table's D call, TRBD1, was not checked against the DNA. TRBV21-1 corresponds to a pseudogene. CDR3 length: 15 amino acids. In nucleotides, the CDR3 is TGTGCCAGCACCCCGGACAGGACGTATAATTCACCCCTCCACTTT. Protein sequence: CASTPDRTYNSPLHF.

The V call is TRBV19, the J call TRBJ1-3, with 7 bases lining up with TRBD1. This CDR3 is built from 14 residues. V was pared by 7 bases and J by 0 bases, with 3 bases of the junction left unmatched. Germline V gene lookup returns CDR1 LNHDA and CDR2 SQIVND (reference sequence). The chain's CDR3 is CASTGQNSGNTIYF. The CDR3 region has the DNA TGTGCCAGTACGGGACAGAACTCTGGAAACACCATATATTTT.

This chain links TRBV5-8 with TRBJ2-7; 8 bases are shared with TRBD1. V lost 1 base to trimming and J lost 3 bases; unmatched junction nucleotides: 3. The CDR3 length is 14 residues. The germline gives CDR1 SGHTS, CDR2 YDEGEE. CDR3 DNA: TGTGCCAGCAGCTTGAGGACAGGGATCTACGAGCAGTACTTC. Its translation: CASSLRTGIYEQYF.

A remark on this clone: Additional DNA sequences in this sample encode the identical CDR3. This chain connects TRBV10-3 to TRBJ1-5; D call uncertain. The CDR3 contains 15 residues. V lost 0 bases, J lost 3 bases, and 9 bases lay in between. Per germline, CDR1 ENHRY and CDR2 SYGVKD. CDR3 in amino acids: CAISESRQSNQPQHF. In DNA, the CDR3 is TGTGCCATCAGTGAGTCGCGGCAGTCCAATCAGCCCCAGCATTTT.

V usage is TRBV2 and J usage is TRBJ2-7; D remains unclear. The CDR3 loop spans 12 amino acids. Between the trimmed V and J ends, which lost 6 bases and 5 bases, there was a span of 11 bases. Germline V gene sequence: CDR1 SNHLY, CDR2 FYNNEI. The CDR3 protein is CASSLVLHEQYF. CDR3 sequence (DNA): TGTGCCAGCAGCTTAGTGCTACACGAGCAGTACTTC.

The chain recombines TRBV30 with TRBJ2-7; 8 bases agree with TRBD1. J lost 6 bases, V lost 5 bases, and 9 bases had no gene match. Germline CDR1 is GTSNPN and CDR2 is SVGIG (reference sequence). The CDR3 contains 13 residues. The CDR3, as DNA: TGTGCCTGGGGTCGACAGGGGTTGGCCGAGCAGTACTTC. Amino acids: CAWGRQGLAEQYF.

The rearrangement links TRBV6-2 or TRBV6-3 to TRBJ1-1; D gene uncertain. The germline V gene encodes CDR1 MNHEY and CDR2 SVGEGT. Trimming took 2 bases from V and 4 from J, leaving 11 bases between them. The CDR3 is made up of 14 amino acids. CDR3: CASSYTPGFTEAFF. For the CDR3, the DNA is TGTGCCAGCAGTTACACGCCGGGGTTCACTGAAGCTTTCTTT.

This clone was found a few times. The chain couples TRBV7-2 to TRBJ2-7, with 7 nucleotides matching TRBD2. CDR1 and CDR2 from the germline V gene are SGHTA and FQGNSA. Trimming removed 5 bases from V and 6 bases from J; junction bases left unmatched: 10. This CDR3 spans 14 amino acids. DNA for the CDR3: TGTGCCAGCAGCCAGGGAGGGGCCGCCGCCGAGCAGTACTTC. The encoded protein is CASSQGGAAAEQYF.

CDR3 protein: CASSSTGTSGHTDTQYF. In DNA form, the CDR3 reads TGTGCCAGCAGCTCCACCGGGACTAGCGGTCACACAGATACGCAGTATTTT. This chain connects TRBV13 to TRBJ2-3, with 11 bases that match TRBD2. V shed 4 bases and J 2 bases; nucleotides not matched to a gene: 8. The CDR3 consists of 17 residues. Germline CDR1 and CDR2: PRHDT and FYEKMQ (reference sequence).

V and J are TRBV3-1 (or the pseudogene TRBV3-2) and TRBJ2-7, with D uncertain. This CDR3 region has 16 residues. With 1 base removed from V and 0 bases from J, the gap between germline ends came to 13 bases. From germline, CDR1 is LGHDT and CDR2 YNNKEL (reference sequence). Here the CDR3 DNA reads TGTGCCAGCAGCCAAGCCGCGACTCTGGGCTCCTACGAGCAGTACTTC. Translated: CASSQAATLGSYEQYF.

This chain joins TRBV25-1 and TRBJ1-2; 9 bases line up with TRBD1. Losses at the gene ends were 7 bases for V and 4 bases for J; bases not matched to a gene: 4. The CDR3 is 13 amino acids. Per the germline V gene, CDR1 is MGHDK and CDR2 is SYGVNS. In DNA form, the CDR3 reads TGTGCCAGCATGGGACAGGGAGGCTATGGCTACACCTTC. Encoded protein: CASMGQGGYGYTF.

The J gene is TRBJ2-2, the V gene TRBV5-4; 10 nucleotides agree with TRBD2. This CDR3 is 15 amino acids long. Germline V CDR1 and CDR2: SGHNT, YYREEE (reference sequence). Trimming took 3 bases from V and 3 from J; bases not matched to a gene: 2. CDR3 DNA sequence: TGTGCCAGCAGCTCCGGGACTAGCGACACCGGGGAGCTGTTTTTT. Translation: CASSSGTSDTGELFF.

The V and J genes are TRBV19 and TRBJ2-5; D might be TRBD1 (5 bases). Per germline, CDR1 LNHDA and CDR2 SQIVND (reference sequence). Trimming took off 4 bases at V and 4 bases at J, with 10 bases between the two ends. The CDR3 has 13 amino acids. CDR3 coding DNA: TGTGCCAGTAGTAACCAGGGTCGAGAGACCCAGTACTTC. Translated: CASSNQGRETQYF.